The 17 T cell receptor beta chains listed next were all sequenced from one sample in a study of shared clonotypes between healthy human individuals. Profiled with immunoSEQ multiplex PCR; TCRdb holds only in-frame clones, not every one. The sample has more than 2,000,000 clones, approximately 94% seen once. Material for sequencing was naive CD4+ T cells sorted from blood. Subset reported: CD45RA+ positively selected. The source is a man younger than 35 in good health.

The CDR3 DNA reads as TGTGCCAGCAGCGGGGGACAGCAAGAGACCCAGTACTTC. It translates to CASSGGQQETQYF. The V call is TRBV5-4, the J call TRBJ2-5, with 7 bases aligning to TRBD1. CDR3 size: 13 residues. V trimming: 4 bases; J trimming: 2 bases; junction bases outside the gene matches: 2. Germline V gene sequence: CDR1 SGHNT, CDR2 YYREEE (reference sequence).

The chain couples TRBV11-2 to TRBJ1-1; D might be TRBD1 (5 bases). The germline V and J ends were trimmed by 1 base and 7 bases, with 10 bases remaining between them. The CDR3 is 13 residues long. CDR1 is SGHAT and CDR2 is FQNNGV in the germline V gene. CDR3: CASSLVSGFEAFF. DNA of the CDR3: TGTGCCAGCAGCTTAGTATCAGGGTTTGAAGCTTTCTTT.

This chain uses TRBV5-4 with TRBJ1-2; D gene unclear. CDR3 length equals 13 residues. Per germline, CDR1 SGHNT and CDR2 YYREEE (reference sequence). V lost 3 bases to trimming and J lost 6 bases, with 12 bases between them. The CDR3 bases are TGTGCCAGCAGCTCCGCGCTGGCAAATGGCTACACCTTC. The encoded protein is CASSSALANGYTF. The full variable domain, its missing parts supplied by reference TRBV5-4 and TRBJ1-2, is ETGVTQSPTHLIKTRGQQVTLRCSSQSGHNTVSWYQQALGQGPQFIFQYYREEENGRGNFPPRFSGLQFPNYSSELNVNALELDDSALYLCASSSALANGYTFGSGTRLTVV.

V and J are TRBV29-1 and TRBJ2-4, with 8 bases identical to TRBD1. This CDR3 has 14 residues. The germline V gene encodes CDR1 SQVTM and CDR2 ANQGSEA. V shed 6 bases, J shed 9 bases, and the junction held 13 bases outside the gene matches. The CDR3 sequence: CSVERAGGLGIQYF. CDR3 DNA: TGCAGCGTCGAAAGGGCAGGGGGCCTGGGCATTCAGTACTTC.

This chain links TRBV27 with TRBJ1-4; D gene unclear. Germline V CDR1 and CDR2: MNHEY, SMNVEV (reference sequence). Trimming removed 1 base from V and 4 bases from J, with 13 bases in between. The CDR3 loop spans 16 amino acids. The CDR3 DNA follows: TGTGCCAGCAGTTTATATGGTGTCAGTTATAATGAAAAACTGTTTTTT. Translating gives CASSLYGVSYNEKLFF.

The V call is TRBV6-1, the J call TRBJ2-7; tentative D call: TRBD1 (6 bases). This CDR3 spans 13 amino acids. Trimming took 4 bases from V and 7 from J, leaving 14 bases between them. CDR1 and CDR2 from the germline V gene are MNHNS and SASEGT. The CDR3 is CASSATGKTEQYF. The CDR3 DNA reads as TGTGCCAGCAGTGCTACAGGGAAAACAGAGCAGTACTTC.

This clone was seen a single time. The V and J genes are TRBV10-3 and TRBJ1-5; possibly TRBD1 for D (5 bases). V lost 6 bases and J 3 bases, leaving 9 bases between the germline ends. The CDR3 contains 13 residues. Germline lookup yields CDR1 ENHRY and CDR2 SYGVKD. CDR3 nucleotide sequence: TGTGCCATCAGGCAGGGTGTCAATCAGCCCCAGCATTTT. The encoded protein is CAIRQGVNQPQHF.

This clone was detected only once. Written as DNA, the CDR3 is TGTGCCAGCAGCGTAAGGACTAGCGTAGTATACAATGAGCAGTTCTTC. Its protein is CASSVRTSVVYNEQFF. The V and J genes are TRBV9 and TRBJ2-1; 9 bases agree with TRBD2. The J segment lost 4 bases and the V segment lost 1 base, leaving 6 bases of the junction unmatched. Germline loops: CDR1 SGDLS, CDR2 YYNGEE. The CDR3 has 16 amino acids.

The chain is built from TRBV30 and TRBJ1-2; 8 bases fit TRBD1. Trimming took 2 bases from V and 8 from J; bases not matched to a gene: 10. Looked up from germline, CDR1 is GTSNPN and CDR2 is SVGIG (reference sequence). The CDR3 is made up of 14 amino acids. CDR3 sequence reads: CAWSLRTGHGGYTF. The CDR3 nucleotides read TGTGCCTGGAGTCTACGGACAGGGCACGGGGGCTACACCTTC.

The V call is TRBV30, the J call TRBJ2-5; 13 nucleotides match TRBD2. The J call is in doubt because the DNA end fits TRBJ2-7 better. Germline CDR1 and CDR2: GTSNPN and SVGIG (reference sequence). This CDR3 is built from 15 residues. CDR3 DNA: TGTGCCTGGAGTGTCGGACTAGCGGGAGTGGGCGAGCAGTACTTC. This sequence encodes CAWSVGLAGVGEQYF.

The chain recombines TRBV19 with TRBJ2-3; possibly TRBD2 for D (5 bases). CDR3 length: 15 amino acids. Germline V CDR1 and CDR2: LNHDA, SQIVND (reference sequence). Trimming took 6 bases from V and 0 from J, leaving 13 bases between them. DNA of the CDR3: TGTGCCAGTAGGGTGACGGGAACCAGCACAGATACGCAGTATTTT. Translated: CASRVTGTSTDTQYF.

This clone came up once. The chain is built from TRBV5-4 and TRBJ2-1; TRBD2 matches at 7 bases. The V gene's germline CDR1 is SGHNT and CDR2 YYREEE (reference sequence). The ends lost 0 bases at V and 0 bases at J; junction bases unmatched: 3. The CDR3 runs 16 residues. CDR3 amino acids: CASSLDGRPSYNEQFF. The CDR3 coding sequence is TGTGCCAGCAGCTTGGACGGGAGGCCCTCCTACAATGAGCAGTTCTTC.

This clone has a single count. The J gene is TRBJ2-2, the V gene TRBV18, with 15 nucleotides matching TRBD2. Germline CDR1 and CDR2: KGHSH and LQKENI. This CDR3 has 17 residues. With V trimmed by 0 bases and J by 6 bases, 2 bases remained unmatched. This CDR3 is CASSPPGLAGGAGELFF. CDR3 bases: TGTGCCAGCTCACCACCGGGACTAGCGGGAGGAGCCGGGGAGCTGTTTTTT.

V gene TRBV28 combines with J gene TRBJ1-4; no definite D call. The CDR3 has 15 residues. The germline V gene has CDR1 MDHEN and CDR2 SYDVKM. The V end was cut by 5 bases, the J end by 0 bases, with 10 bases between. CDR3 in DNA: TGTGCCAGCAGTCCTTTAAGGGCAACTAATGAAAAACTGTTTTTT. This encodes CASSPLRATNEKLFF.

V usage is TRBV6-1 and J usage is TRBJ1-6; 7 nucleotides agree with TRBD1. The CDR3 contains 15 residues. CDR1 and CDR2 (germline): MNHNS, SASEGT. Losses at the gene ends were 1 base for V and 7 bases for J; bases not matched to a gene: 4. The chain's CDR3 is CASSEEGGTNSPLHF. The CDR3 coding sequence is TGTGCCAGCAGTGAAGAAGGGGGCACCAATTCACCCCTCCACTTT.

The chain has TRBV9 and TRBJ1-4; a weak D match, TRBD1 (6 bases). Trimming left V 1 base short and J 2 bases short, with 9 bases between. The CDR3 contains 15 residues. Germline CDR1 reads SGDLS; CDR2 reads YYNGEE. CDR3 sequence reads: CASSVSGHTNEKLFF. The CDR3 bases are TGTGCCAGCAGCGTATCGGGACACACTAATGAAAAACTGTTTTTT. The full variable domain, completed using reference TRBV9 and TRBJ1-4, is DSGVTQTPKHLITATGQRVTLRCSPRSGDLSVYWYQQSLDQGLQFLIQYYNGEERAKGNILERFSAQQFPDLHSELNLSSLELGDSALYFCASSVSGHTNEKLFFGSGTQLSVL.

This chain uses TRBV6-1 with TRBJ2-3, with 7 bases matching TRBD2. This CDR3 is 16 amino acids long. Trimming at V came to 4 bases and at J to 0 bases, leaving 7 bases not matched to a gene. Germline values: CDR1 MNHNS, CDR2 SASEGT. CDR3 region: CASSGPSGASTDTQYF. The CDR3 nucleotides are TGTGCCAGCAGTGGACCTAGCGGTGCTAGCACAGATACGCAGTATTTT.